Included here is one TCR beta chain sequence, with context. This clonotype came up a few times. The antigen this receptor binds is unknown. Nothing much larger sits one base from this clone, and base qualities are not available. Data came from an Illumina HiSeq 1500. The public reads were reanalyzed by TCRdb: fastp trimming at Q25, MiXCR alignment, in-frame beta chains only. Rows matching on CDR3 protein sequence are summarized as one entry with the most common DNA and genes. A total of about 180,000 distinct CDR3 sequences appear in this sample, under 15% of them only once. The ten most abundant clones make up roughly 27% of the sample. The CDR3 runs 14 amino acids, cysteine and phenylalanine included. CDR3 DNA only is kept here, 42 bases in frame from base 1. CDR1 and CDR2 are drawn from the germline V gene: SGHRS, YFSETQ. Cut back by 0 bases and 12 bases, the V and J ends lie 16 bases apart. The sample comes from a study of T cell repertoires in cytomegalovirus infection (dated by TCRdb to about 2019). Regarding the complete study: The HLA type of each donor mattered for the analysis, because public TCR beta signatures pointed to carriage of CMV infection along with the matching HLA type. What the authors observed across the whole study: Cumulative frequency of public TCR beta family members discriminated carriers of CMV infection plus the relevant HLA type in this cohort and an independent approximately 400-donor cohort. The ex vivo response was dominated by HLA-C-restricted CMV-specific TCR beta clonotypes, which also provided the single most frequent clonotype in two of eight donors.

The sequence links TRBV5-1 to TRBJ2-1, and the D gene may be TRBD1, 6 bases matching. The sequence was collected from a human donor in good health (CMV status not recorded). Some clones in this sample may be carry-over from other donors' samples. The sequenced sample was PBMCs. The DNA sequence reads TGCGCCAGCAGCTTGGATGATGTAGGGACAAGGCAGTTCTTC. It translates as CASSLDDVGTRQFF.